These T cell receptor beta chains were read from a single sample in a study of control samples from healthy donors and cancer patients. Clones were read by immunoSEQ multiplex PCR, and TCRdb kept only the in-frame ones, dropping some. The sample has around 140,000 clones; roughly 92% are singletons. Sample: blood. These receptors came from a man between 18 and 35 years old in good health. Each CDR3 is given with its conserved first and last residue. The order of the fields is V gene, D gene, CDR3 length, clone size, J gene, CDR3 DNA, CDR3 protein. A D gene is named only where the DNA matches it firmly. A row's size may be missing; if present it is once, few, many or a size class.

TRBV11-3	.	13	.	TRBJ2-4	TGTGCCAGCAGCTTAAGCCGAACAGGCATTCAGTACTTC	CASSLSRTGIQYF
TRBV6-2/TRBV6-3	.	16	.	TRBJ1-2	TGTGCCAGCAGTTACTCCTGGGGGCGGACGAACTATGGCTACACCTTC	CASSYSWGRTNYGYTF
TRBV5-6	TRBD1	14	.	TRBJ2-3	TGTGCCAGCAGCTTAGGGGGCCGTCGGGATACGCAGTATTTT	CASSLGGRRDTQYF
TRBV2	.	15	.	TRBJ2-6	TGTGCCAGCAGTGAAGCGCTTCTGGGGGCGAAAGTCCTGACTTTC	CASSEALLGAKVLTF
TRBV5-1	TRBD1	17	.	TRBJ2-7	TGCGCCAGCAGCTTGGAAACCCAGGGGGCAATCACCTACGAGCAGTACTTC	CASSLETQGAITYEQYF
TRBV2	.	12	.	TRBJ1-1	TGTGCCAGCAGTGAGGAAGCCACTGAAACTTTCTTT	CASSEEATETFF
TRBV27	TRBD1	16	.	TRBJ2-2	TGTGCCAGCAGGGATCGGACAGGGGGTAACACCGGGGAGCTGTTTTTT	CASRDRTGGNTGELFF
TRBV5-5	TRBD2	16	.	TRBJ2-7	TGTGCCAGCAGGCCCTCCCTCGCGGGGGGGCTCTACGAGCAGTACTTC	CASRPSLAGGLYEQYF
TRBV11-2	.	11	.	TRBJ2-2	TGTGCCAGCGAAGGTGCCGGGGAGCTGTTTTTT	CASEGAGELFF
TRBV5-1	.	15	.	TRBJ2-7	TGCGCCAGCAGCCCCACGGCCGGGAGCTCCTACGAGCAGTACTTC	CASSPTAGSSYEQYF
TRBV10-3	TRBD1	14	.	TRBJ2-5	TGTGCCATCAAGCCCACAGGGGTAGGGGAGACCCAGTACTTC	CAIKPTGVGETQYF
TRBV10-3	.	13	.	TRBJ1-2	TGTGCCATCAGTGAAGGGCAGAACTATGGCTACACCTTC	CAISEGQNYGYTF
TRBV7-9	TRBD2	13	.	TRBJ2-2	TGTGCCAGCAGCTTGGGAGGGTCGGGGGAGCTGTTTTTT	CASSLGGSGELFF
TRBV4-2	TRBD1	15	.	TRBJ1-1	TGTGCCAGCAGCCAAGAAAAGGGGGCGGCCACTGAAGCTTTCTTT	CASSQEKGAATEAFF
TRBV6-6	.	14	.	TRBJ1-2	TGTGCCAGCAGTTACTCGGCGGAATACTATGGCTACACCTTC	CASSYSAEYYGYTF
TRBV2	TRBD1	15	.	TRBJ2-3	TGTGCCAGCAGTTCCCGGGACAGGGGCACAGATACGCAGTATTTT	CASSSRDRGTDTQYF
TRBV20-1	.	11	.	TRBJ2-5	TGCAGTGCCCAGCACCAAGAGACCCAGTACTTC	CSAQHQETQYF
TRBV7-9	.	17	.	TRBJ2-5	TGTGCCAGCAGCTTACTTTCGGCAGGGTGGCTCCAAGAGACCCAGTACTTC	CASSLLSAGWLQETQYF
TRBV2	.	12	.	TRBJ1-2	TGTGCCAGCAGTGTGGAAGACTATGGCTACACCTTC	CASSVEDYGYTF
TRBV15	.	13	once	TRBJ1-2	TGTGCCACCAGCAGAGATAGAAACTATGGCTACACCTTC	CATSRDRNYGYTF
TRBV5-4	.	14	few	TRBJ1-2	TGTGCCAGCAGCTTGAACAGACCTAACTATGGCTACACCTTC	CASSLNRPNYGYTF
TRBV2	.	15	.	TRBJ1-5	TGTGCCAGCAGTGTTGGGAGGGGTAGCAATCAGCCCCAGCATTTT	CASSVGRGSNQPQHF